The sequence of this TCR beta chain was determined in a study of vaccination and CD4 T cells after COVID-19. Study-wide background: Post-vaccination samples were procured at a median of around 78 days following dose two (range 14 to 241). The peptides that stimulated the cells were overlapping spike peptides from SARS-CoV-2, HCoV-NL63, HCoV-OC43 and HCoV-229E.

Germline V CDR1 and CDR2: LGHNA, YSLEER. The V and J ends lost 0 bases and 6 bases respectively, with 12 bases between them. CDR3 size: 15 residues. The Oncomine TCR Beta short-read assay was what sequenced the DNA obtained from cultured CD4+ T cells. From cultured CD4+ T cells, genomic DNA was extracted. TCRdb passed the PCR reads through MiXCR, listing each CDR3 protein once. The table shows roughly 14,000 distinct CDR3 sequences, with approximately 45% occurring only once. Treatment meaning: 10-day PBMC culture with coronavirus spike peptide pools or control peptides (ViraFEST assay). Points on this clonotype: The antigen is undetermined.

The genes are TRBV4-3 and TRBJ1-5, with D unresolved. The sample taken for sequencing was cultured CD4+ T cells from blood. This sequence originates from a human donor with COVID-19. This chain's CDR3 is CASSQDFKGSQPQHF. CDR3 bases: TGCGCCAGCAGCCAAGATTTCAAGGGTAGTCAGCCCCAGCATTTT.